This T cell receptor beta chain appears in the sequencing data of a study of blood T cell repertoires in COVID-19. Study summary: Sample material is recorded as cDNA or gDNA derived from T cells, B-cell-depleted T cells, or PBMCs.

The CDR3 totals 13 residues. Germline V gene lookup returns CDR1 LNHDA and CDR2 SQIVND (reference sequence). V lost 6 bases to trimming and J lost 7 bases, with 12 bases between them. Per the authors' pipeline: Cell counts per sample came from amplifying reference gene primers. This table comes from immunoSEQ multiplex PCR, and its TCRdb copy is limited to in-frame clones, with some not included. The V and J calls and clone size were taken over from that table, and D and trimming were inferred from the DNA. The sample lists fewer than 200,000 clones, roughly 85% occurring once. The TCR originated in a man aged 50 or older with active or convalescent COVID-19. The sequenced sample was peripheral blood. The V gene is TRBV19, the J gene TRBJ1-4; D is uncertain. As DNA, the CDR3 is TGTGCCAGTAGGGGCAGAAATTTTGAAAAACTGTTTTTT. As protein: CASRGRNFEKLFF.